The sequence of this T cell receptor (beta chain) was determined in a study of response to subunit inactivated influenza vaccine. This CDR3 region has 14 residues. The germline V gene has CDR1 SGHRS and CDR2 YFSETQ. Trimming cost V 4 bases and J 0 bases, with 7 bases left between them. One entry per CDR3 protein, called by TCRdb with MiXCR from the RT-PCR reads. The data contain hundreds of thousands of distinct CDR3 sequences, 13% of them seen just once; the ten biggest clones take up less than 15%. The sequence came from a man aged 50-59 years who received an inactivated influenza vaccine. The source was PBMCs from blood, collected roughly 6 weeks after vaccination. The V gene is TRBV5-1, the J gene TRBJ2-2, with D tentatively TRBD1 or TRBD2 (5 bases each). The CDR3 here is CASSGGSNTGELFF. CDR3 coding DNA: TGCGCCAGCAGCGGGGGATCGAACACCGGGGAGCTGTTTTTT.